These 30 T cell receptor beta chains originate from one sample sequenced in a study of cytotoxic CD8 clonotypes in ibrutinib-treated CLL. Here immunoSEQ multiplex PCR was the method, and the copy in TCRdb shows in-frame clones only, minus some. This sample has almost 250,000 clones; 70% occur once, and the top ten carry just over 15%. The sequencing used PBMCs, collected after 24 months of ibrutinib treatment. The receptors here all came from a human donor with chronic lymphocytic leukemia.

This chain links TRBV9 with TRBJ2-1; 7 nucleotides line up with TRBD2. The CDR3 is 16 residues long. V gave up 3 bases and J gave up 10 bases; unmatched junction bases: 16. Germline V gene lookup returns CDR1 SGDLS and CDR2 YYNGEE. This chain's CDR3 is CASSGRGSRSAGEQFF. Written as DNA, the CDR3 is TGTGCCAGCAGCGGGCGAGGTTCCCGTTCAGCGGGGGAGCAGTTCTTC.

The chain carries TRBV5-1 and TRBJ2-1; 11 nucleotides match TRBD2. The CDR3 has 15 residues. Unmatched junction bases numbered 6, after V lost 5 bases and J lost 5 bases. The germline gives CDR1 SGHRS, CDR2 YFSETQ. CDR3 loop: CASSPRLAGNNEQFF. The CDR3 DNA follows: TGCGCCAGCAGTCCCCGACTAGCGGGAAACAATGAGCAGTTCTTC. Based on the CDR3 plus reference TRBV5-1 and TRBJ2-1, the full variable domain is KAGVTQTPRYLIKTRGQQVTLSCSPISGHRSVSWYQQTPGQGLQFLFEYFSETQRNKGNFPGRFSGRQFSNSRSEMNVSTLELGDSALYLCASSPRLAGNNEQFFGPGTRLTVL.

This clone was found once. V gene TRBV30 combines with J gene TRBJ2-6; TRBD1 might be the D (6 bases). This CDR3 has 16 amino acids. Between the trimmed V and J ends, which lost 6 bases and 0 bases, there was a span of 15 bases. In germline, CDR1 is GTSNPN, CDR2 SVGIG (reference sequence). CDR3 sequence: CACPPTQGSGANVLTF. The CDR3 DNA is TGTGCCTGCCCCCCCACACAGGGCTCTGGGGCCAACGTCCTGACTTTC.

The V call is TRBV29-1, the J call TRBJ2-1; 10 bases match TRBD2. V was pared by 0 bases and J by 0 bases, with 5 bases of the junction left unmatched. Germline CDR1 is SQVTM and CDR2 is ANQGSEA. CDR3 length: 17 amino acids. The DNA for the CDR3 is TGCAGCGTTGAAGATAGCGGGAGGCTGAGCTCCTACAATGAGCAGTTCTTC. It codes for CSVEDSGRLSSYNEQFF.

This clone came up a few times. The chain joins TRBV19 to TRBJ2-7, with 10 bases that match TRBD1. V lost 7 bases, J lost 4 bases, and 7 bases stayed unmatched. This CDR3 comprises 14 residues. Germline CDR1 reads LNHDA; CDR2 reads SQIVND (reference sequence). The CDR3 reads CASTTGTGVYEQYF. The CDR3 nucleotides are TGTGCCAGTACCACCGGGACAGGGGTGTACGAGCAGTACTTC.

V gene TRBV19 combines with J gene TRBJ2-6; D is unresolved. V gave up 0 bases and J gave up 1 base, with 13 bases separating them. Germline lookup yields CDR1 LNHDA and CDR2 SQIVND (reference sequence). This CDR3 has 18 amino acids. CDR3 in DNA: TGTGCCAGTAGTATAGATCTAGGGATGGGGTCTGGGGCCAACGTCCTGACTTTC. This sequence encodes CASSIDLGMGSGANVLTF.

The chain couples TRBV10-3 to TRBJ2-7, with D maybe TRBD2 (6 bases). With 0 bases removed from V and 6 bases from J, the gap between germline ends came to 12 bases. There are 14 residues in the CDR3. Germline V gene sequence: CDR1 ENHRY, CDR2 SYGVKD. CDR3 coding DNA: TGTGCCATCAGTGAGTCGAACCGGGGGACCGAGCAGTACTTC. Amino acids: CAISESNRGTEQYF.

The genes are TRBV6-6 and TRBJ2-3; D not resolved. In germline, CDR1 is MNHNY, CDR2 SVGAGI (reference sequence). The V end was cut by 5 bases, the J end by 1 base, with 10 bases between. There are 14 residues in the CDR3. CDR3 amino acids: CASSPPQGTDTQYF. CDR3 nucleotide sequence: TGTGCCAGCAGTCCCCCCCAGGGCACAGATACGCAGTATTTT.

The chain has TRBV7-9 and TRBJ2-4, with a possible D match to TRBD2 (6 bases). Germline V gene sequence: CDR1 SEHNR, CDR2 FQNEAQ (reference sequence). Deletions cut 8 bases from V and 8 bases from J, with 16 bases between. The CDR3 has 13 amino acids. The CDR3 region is CASLGRAGYIQYF. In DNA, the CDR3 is TGTGCCAGCCTTGGGCGGGCGGGGTACATTCAGTACTTC.

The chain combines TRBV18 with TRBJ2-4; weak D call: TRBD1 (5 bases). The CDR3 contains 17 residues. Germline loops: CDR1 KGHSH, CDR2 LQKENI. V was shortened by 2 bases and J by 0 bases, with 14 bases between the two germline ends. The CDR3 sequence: CASSPGASQLAKNIQYF. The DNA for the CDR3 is TGTGCCAGCTCACCAGGGGCCAGCCAACTAGCCAAAAACATTCAGTACTTC.

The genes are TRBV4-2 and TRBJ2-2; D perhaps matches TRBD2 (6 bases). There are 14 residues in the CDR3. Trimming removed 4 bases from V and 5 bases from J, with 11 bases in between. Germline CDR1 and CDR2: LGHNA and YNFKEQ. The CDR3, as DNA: TGTGCCAGCAGCCTTAGGAGGGCAACCGGGGAGCTGTTTTTT. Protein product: CASSLRRATGELFF.

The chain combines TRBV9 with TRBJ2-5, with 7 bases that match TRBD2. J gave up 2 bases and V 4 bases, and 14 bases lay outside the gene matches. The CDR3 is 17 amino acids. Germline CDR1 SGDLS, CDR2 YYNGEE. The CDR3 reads CASSPRGGGGRQETQYF. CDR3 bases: TGTGCCAGCAGCCCCCGGGGAGGTGGCGGGAGACAAGAGACCCAGTACTTC.

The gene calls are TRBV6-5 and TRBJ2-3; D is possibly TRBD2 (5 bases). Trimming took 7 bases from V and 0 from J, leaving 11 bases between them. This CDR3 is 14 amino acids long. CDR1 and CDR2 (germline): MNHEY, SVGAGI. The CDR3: CASTGSTSTDTQYF. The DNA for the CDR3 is TGTGCCAGCACGGGATCAACTAGCACAGATACGCAGTATTTT.

The CDR3 loop reads CASSQDPNARTTQYF. CDR3 sequence (DNA): TGCGCCAGCAGCCAAGACCCGAACGCGAGAACTACCCAGTACTTC. The chain carries TRBV4-3 and TRBJ2-5; D call uncertain. This CDR3 comprises 15 residues. The ends were cut back, 0 bases at V and 8 bases at J, with 16 bases in the middle. Looked up from germline, CDR1 is LGHNA and CDR2 is YSLEER.

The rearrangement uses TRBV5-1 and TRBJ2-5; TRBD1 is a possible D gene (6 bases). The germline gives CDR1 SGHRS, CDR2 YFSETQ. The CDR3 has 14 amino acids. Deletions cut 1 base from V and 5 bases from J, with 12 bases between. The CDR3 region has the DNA TGCGCCAGCAGCTTGATGGGGGCTGCTGAGACCCAGTACTTC. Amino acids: CASSLMGAAETQYF.

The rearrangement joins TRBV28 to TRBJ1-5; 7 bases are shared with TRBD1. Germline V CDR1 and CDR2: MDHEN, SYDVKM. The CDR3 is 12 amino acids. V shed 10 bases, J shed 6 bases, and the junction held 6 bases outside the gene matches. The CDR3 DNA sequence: TGTGCCACTACTAGGGGGCTTCAGCCCCAGCATTTT. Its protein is CATTRGLQPQHF.

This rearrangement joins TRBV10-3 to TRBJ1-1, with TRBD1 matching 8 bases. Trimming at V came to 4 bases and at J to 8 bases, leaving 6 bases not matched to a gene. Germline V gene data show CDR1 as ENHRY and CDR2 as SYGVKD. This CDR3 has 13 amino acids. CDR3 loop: CAISGSGGGEAFF. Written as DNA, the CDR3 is TGTGCCATCAGTGGCTCAGGGGGCGGGGAAGCTTTCTTT.

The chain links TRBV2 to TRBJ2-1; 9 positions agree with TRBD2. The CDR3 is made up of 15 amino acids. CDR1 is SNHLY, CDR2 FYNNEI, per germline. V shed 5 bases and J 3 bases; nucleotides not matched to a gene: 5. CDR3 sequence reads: CASSPTSGGYNEQFF. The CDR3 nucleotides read TGTGCCAGCAGTCCGACTAGCGGAGGCTACAATGAGCAGTTCTTC.

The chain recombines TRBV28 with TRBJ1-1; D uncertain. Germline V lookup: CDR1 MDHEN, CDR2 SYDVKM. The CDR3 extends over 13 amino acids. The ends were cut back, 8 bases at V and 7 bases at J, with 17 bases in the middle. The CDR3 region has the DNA TGTGCCAGCCAAGCGAGCGGAGGACTTGAAGCTTTCTTT. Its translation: CASQASGGLEAFF.

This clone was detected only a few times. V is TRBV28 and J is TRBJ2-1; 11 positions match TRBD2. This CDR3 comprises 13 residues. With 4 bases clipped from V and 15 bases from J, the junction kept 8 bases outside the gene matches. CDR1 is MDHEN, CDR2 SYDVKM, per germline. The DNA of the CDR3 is TGTGCCAGCAGTTCTGGTAGCGGGAGGGCCTTGTTCTTC. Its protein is CASSSGSGRALFF.

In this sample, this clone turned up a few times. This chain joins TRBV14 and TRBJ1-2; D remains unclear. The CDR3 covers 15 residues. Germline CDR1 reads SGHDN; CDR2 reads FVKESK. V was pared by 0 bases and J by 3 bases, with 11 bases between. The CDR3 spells CASSQDRPGYYGYTF. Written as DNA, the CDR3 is TGTGCCAGCAGCCAAGATAGGCCGGGGTACTATGGCTACACCTTC. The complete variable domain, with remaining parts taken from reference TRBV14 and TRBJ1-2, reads EAGVTQFPSHSVIEKGQTVTLRCDPISGHDNLYWYRRVMGKEIKFLLHFVKESKQDESGMPNNRFLAERTGGTYSTLKVQPAELEDSGVYFCASSQDRPGYYGYTFGSGTRLTVV.

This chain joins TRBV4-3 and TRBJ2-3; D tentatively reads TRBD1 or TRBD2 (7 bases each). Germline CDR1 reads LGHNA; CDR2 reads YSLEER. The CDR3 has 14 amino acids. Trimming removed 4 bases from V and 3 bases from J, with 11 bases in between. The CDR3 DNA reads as TGCGCCAGCAGCCCAGGGGGAGGGACAGATACGCAGTATTTT. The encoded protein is CASSPGGGTDTQYF.

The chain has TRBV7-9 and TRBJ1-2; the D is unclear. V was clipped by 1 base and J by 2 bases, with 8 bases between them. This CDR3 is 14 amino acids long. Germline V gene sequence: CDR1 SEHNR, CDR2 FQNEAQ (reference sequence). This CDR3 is CASSLGAGNYGYTF. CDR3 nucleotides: TGTGCCAGCAGCTTAGGTGCAGGAAACTATGGCTACACCTTC.

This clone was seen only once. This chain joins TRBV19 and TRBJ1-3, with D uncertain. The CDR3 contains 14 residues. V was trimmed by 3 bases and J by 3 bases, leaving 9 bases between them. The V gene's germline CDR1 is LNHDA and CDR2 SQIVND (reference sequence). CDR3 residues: CASSISTSGNTIYF. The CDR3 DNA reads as TGTGCCAGTAGTATCTCTACGAGTGGAAACACCATATATTTT.

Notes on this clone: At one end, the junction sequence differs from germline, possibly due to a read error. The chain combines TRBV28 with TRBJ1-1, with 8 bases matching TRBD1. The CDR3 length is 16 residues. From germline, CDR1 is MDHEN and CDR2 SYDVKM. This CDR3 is CATAGLQGVKNAEAFF. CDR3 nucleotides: TGTGCCACCGCCGGCTTACAGGGGGTGAAGAACGCTGAAGCTTTCTTT. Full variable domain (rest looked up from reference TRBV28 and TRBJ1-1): DVKVTQSSRYLVKRTGEKVFLECVQDMDHENMFWYRQDPGLGLRLIYFSYDVKMKEKGDIPEGYSVSREKKERFSLILESASTNQTSMYLCATAGLQGVKNAEAFFGQGTRLTVV.

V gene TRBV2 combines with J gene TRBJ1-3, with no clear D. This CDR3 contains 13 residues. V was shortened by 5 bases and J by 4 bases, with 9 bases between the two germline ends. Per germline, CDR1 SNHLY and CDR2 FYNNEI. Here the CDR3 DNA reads TGTGCCAGCAGTCCCGAAATGGGAAACACCATATATTTT. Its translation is CASSPEMGNTIYF.

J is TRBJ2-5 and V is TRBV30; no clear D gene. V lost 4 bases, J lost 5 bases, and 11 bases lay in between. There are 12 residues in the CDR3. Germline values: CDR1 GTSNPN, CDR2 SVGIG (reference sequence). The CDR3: CAWTLGSETQYF. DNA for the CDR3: TGTGCCTGGACCTTAGGATCGGAGACCCAGTACTTC.

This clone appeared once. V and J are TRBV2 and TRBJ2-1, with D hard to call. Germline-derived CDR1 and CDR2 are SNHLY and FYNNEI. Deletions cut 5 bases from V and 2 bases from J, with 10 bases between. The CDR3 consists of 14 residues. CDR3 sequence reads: CASSQTETYNEQFF. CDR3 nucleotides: TGTGCCAGCAGTCAGACCGAAACCTACAATGAGCAGTTCTTC.

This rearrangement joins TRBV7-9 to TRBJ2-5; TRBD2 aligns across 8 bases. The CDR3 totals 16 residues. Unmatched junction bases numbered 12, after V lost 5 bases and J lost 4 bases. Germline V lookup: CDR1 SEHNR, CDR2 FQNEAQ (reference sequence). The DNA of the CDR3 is TGTGCCAGCAGCCAGCCTCCGGGACTAGGAAGAGAGACCCAGTACTTC. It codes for CASSQPPGLGRETQYF.

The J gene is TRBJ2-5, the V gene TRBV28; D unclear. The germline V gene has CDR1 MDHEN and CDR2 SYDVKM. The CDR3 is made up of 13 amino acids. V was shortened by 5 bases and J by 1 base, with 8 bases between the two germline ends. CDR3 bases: TGTGCCAGCAGTAATCTAGTCCAAGAGACCCAGTACTTC. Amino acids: CASSNLVQETQYF.